A selection of T cell receptor beta chains follows, all from one sample in a study of blood T cell repertoires in COVID-19. Here immunoSEQ multiplex PCR was the method, and the copy in TCRdb shows in-frame clones only, minus some. The sample includes some 260,000 clones, approximately 90% of them seen just once. Sequencing was carried out using peripheral blood. These receptors were taken from a middle-aged woman who had recovered from COVID-19. Each CDR3 is given with its conserved first and last residue. Some rows mark clone size as missing; the rest say once, few, many or name a class of expanded clone.

clone_size: .
v_call: TRBV6-5
cdr3_aa: CASSPGGGYEQFF

clone_size: .
v_call: TRBV10-3
cdr3_aa: CAISESAGERFF

clone_size: .
v_call: TRBV27
cdr3_aa: CASSRPGLAGGEQFF

clone_size: .
v_call: TRBV11-2
cdr3_aa: CASSFTGAGNTEAFF

clone_size: .
v_call: TRBV7-8
cdr3_aa: CASSLATTGGPTEAFF

clone_size: .
v_call: TRBV4-3
cdr3_aa: CASSPRASGYNEQFF

clone_size: .
v_call: TRBV25-1
cdr3_aa: CASSRGPNYGYTF

clone_size: .
v_call: TRBV6-2/TRBV6-3
cdr3_aa: CASSPPTDNSPLHF

clone_size: few
v_call: TRBV18
cdr3_aa: CASSPLETSGLYNEQFF

clone_size: .
v_call: TRBV19
cdr3_aa: CASSPRTGATPGYTF

clone_size: many
v_call: TRBV5-1
cdr3_aa: CASSRGDRWDEQYF

clone_size: once
v_call: TRBV7-9
cdr3_aa: CASSPPTGFGYTF

clone_size: .
v_call: TRBV4-3
cdr3_aa: CASSQGVAGPYEQYF

clone_size: .
v_call: TRBV9
cdr3_aa: CASSVGNSATQETQYF

clone_size: .
v_call: TRBV6-6
cdr3_aa: CASSPVAGNTEAFF

clone_size: once
v_call: TRBV18
cdr3_aa: CASSPSEAQWSTEAFF

clone_size: .
v_call: TRBV7-2
cdr3_aa: CASSSLAGGPGWDPFF

clone_size: .
v_call: TRBV21-1
cdr3_aa: CASSKWGGGNQPQHF

clone_size: .
v_call: TRBV18
cdr3_aa: CASSRLRNEQFF

clone_size: .
v_call: TRBV7-2
cdr3_aa: CASSRSVRYTEAFF

clone_size: once
v_call: TRBV7-8
cdr3_aa: CASSLQPGGVPTEAFF

clone_size: .
v_call: TRBV5-4
cdr3_aa: CASSLGGGLGFFGEQFF

clone_size: once
v_call: TRBV5-4
cdr3_aa: CASSPWGGGLSGELFF

clone_size: .
v_call: TRBV6-6
cdr3_aa: CASSYSPGGNTIYF

clone_size: .
v_call: TRBV7-3
cdr3_aa: CASSLTVGAGWGGETQYF

clone_size: .
v_call: TRBV12-3/TRBV12-4
cdr3_aa: CASTLTGAHEQYF

clone_size: .
v_call: TRBV4-2
cdr3_aa: CASSQGGGGGYGYTF

clone_size: once
v_call: TRBV10-1
cdr3_aa: CASTEGGRKQFF

clone_size: .
v_call: TRBV23-1
cdr3_aa: CASSHPGTGESPLHF

clone_size: .
v_call: TRBV25-1
cdr3_aa: CASRKTSGGGRANVLTF

clone_size: .
v_call: TRBV6-5
cdr3_aa: CASTPQRGAPGELFF

clone_size: .
v_call: TRBV29-1
cdr3_aa: CSVATGTAGYEQYF

clone_size: .
v_call: TRBV9
cdr3_aa: CASSVGLGQGNEKLFF

clone_size: .
v_call: TRBV1
cdr3_aa: CTSSQGDRGPRQPQHF

clone_size: .
v_call: TRBV7-2
cdr3_aa: CASSLGGQGSRAYGYTF

clone_size: .
v_call: TRBV18
cdr3_aa: CASSPTEGGFYTYGYTF

clone_size: once
v_call: TRBV30
cdr3_aa: CAWSVRLAGNTGELFF

clone_size: few
v_call: TRBV19
cdr3_aa: CASSTPRVVSGNTIYF

clone_size: few
v_call: TRBV7-2
cdr3_aa: CASSLGQFLNYGYTF

clone_size: .
v_call: TRBV7-2
cdr3_aa: CASSLVQGVAEAFF

clone_size: few
v_call: TRBV7-6
cdr3_aa: CASSPERGSGELFF

clone_size: .
v_call: TRBV30
cdr3_aa: CAWTAGHSWGEAFF

clone_size: .
v_call: TRBV5-1
cdr3_aa: CASSVALRGTEAFF

clone_size: .
v_call: TRBV5-1
cdr3_aa: CASSLASQGNGAYEQYF

clone_size: .
v_call: TRBV5-1
cdr3_aa: CASSARQNTEAFF

clone_size: .
v_call: TRBV20-1
cdr3_aa: CSASEGIGGAFF

clone_size: .
v_call: TRBV3-1/TRBV3-2
cdr3_aa: CASSQEGLALPAEQFF

clone_size: .
v_call: TRBV27
cdr3_aa: CASRRGGLGNQPQHF

clone_size: .
v_call: TRBV10-1
cdr3_aa: CASIRPGKPYGEQFF

clone_size: .
v_call: TRBV11-2
cdr3_aa: CASRKPGERNTEAFF

clone_size: .
v_call: TRBV9
cdr3_aa: CASSVGGSPTQNNEQFF

clone_size: .
v_call: TRBV9
cdr3_aa: CASSDIAGELFF

clone_size: .
v_call: TRBV7-3
cdr3_aa: CASSLTYQETQYF